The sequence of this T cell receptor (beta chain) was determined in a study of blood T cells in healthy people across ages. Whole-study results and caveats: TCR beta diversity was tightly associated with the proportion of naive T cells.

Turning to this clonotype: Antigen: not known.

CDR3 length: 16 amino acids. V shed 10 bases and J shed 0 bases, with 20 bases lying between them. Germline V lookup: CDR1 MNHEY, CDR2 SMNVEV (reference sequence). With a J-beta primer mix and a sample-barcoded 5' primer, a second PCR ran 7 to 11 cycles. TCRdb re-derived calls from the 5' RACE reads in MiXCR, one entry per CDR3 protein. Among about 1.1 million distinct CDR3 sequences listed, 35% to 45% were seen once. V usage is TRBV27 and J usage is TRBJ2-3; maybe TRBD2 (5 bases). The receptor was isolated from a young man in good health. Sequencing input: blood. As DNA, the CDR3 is TGTGCCACCAGCACTATGTGGACTTCTAGCACAGATACGCAGTATTTT. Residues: CATSTMWTSSTDTQYF.